This T cell receptor (beta chain) is drawn from a study of T cell responses to AZD1222 COVID-19 vaccine. The V end lost 4 bases, the J end lost 3 bases, and 7 bases lay between the germline ends. CDR3 length equals 12 residues. Germline-derived CDR1 and CDR2 are SGHTA and FQGNSA. TCRdb's copy holds only in-frame clones and misses some; the assay was immunoSEQ multiplex PCR. This sample has more than 95,000 clones, with 85% to 95% found just once. Sequenced material: peripheral blood, taken on day 0 of AZD1222 vaccination. The rearrangement uses TRBV7-2 and TRBJ2-7; unclear D gene. The clonotype comes from an adult in good health. The CDR3 DNA reads as TGTGCCAGCAGCTCGACGTTCTACGAGCAGTACTTC. It yields the protein CASSSTFYEQYF. Full variable domain (remainder filled in from reference TRBV7-2 and TRBJ2-7): GAGVSQSPSNKVTEKGKDVELRCDPISGHTALYWYRQSLGQGLEFLIYFQGNSAPDKSGLPSDRFSAERTGGSVSTLTIQRTQQEDSAVYLCASSSTFYEQYFGPGTRLTVT.